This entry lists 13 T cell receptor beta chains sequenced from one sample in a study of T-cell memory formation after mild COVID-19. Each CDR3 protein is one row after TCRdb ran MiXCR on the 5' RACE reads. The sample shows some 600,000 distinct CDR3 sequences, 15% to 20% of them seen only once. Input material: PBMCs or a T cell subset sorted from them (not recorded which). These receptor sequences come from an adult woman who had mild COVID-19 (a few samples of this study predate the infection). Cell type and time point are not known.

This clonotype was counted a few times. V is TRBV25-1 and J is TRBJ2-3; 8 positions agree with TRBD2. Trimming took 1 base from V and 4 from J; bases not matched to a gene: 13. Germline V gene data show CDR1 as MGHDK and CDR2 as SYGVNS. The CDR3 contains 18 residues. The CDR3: CASSESGLRGARPDTQYF. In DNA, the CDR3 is TGTGCCAGCAGTGAATCGGGCTTGCGGGGGGCACGTCCAGATACGCAGTATTTT.

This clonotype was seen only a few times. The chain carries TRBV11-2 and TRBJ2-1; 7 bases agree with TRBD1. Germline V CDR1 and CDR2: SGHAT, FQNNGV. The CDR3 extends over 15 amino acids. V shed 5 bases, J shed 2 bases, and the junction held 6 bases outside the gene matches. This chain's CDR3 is CASSRLTGTYNEQFF. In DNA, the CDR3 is TGTGCCAGCAGCCGCCTGACAGGGACCTACAATGAGCAGTTCTTC.

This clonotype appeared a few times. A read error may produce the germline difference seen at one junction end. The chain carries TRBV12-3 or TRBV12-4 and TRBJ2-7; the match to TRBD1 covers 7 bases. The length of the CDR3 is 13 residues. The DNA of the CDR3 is TGTGCCAGCACCACTTCGACAGGGACCGCCATTAGCTTC. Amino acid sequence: CASTTSTGTAISF.

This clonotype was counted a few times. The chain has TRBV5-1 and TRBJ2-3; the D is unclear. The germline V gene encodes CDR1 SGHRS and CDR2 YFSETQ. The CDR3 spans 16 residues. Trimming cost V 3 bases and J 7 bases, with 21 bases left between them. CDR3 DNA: TGCGCCAGCAGCTCACCAGGTGGTGGTGGGATAAATACGCAGTATTTT. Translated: CASSSPGGGGINTQYF.

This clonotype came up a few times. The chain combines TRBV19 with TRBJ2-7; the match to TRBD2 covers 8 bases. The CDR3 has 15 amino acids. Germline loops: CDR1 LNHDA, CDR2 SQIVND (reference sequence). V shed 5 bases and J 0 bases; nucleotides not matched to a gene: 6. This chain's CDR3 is CASSPRLASSYEQYF. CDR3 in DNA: TGTGCCAGTAGTCCGCGACTAGCGAGCTCCTACGAGCAGTACTTC.

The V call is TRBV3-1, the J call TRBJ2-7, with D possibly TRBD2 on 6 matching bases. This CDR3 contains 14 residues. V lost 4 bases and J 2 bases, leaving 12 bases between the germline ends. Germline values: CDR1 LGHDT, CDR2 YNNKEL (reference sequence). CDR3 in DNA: TGTGCCAGCAGCCCGTCGGGGGAGCCCTACGAGCAGTACTTC. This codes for CASSPSGEPYEQYF.

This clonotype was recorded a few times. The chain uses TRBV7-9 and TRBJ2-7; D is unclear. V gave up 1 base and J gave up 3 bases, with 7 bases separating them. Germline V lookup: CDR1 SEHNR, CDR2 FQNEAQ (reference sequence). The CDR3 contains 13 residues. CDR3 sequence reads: CASSLVENYEQYF. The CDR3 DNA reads TGTGCCAGCAGCTTAGTTGAGAACTACGAGCAGTACTTC.

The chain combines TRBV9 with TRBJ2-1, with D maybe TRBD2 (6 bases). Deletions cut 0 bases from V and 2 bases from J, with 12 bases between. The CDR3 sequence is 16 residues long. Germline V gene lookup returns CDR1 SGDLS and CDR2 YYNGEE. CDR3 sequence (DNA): TGTGCCAGCAGCGTAGGGGGGACTCCGACCTACAATGAGCAGTTCTTC. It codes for CASSVGGTPTYNEQFF.

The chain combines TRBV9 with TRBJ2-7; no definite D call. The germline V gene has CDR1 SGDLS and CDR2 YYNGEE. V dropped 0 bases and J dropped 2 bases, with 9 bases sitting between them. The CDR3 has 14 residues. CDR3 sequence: CASSVGLGPYEQYF. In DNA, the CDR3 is TGTGCCAGCAGCGTAGGACTTGGTCCCTACGAGCAGTACTTC. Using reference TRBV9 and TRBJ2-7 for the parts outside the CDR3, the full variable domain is DSGVTQTPKHLITATGQRVTLRCSPRSGDLSVYWYQQSLDQGLQFLIQYYNGEERAKGNILERFSAQQFPDLHSELNLSSLELGDSALYFCASSVGLGPYEQYFGPGTRLTVT.

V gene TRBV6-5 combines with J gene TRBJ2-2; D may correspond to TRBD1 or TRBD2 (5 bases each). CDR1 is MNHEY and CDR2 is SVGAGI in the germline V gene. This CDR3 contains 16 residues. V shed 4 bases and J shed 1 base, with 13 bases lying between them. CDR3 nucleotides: TGTGCCAGCAGTTTCGTCGGGACCCTGAACACCGGGGAGCTGTTTTTT. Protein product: CASSFVGTLNTGELFF.

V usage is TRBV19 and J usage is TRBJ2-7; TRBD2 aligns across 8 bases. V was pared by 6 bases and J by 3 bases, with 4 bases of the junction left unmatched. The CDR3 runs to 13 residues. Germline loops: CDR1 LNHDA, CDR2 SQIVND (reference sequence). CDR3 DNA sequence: TGTGCCAGTAGCCCGGGACTAGACTACGAGCAGTACTTC. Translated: CASSPGLDYEQYF.

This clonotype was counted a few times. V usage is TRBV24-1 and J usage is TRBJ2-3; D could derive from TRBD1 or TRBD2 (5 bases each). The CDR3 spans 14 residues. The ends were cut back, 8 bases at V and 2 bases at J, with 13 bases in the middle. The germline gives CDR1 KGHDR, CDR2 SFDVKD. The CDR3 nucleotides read TGTGCCACCATGAACCGGGACGCCACAGATACGCAGTATTTT. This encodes CATMNRDATDTQYF.

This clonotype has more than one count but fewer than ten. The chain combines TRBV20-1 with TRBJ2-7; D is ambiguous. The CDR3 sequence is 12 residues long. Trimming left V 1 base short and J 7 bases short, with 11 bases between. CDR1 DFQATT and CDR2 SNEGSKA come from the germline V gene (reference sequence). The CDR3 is CSARAGDDEQYF. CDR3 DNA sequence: TGCAGTGCTAGAGCTGGAGATGATGAGCAGTACTTC.